These 9 T cell receptor beta chains came from one sample sequenced in a study of blood T cell repertoires in COVID-19. Libraries were prepared by immunoSEQ multiplex PCR; TCRdb keeps only in-frame clonotypes and omits some of them. The sample holds around 450,000 clones, roughly 87% seen once. Material for sequencing was PBMCs or T cells enriched from blood (not recorded which). The receptors come from a man younger than 30 who had recovered from COVID-19.

The J gene is TRBJ2-1, the V gene TRBV2; 9 positions agree with TRBD2. J was trimmed by 8 bases and V by 6 bases; bases with no gene match: 14. The CDR3 is 16 amino acids. Looked up from germline, CDR1 is SNHLY and CDR2 is FYNNEI. CDR3 amino acids: CASRGRVGLASDEQFF. CDR3 DNA: TGTGCCAGCAGGGGCCGGGTGGGACTAGCATCGGATGAGCAGTTCTTC.

This clone was seen a handful of times. The chain links TRBV29-1 to TRBJ1-5; perhaps TRBD1 as D (6 bases). The CDR3 extends over 15 amino acids. Trimming cost V 5 bases and J 2 bases, with 16 bases left between them. From germline, CDR1 is SQVTM and CDR2 ANQGSEA. For the CDR3, the DNA is TGCAGCGTTTCGACAGGTAGCCAGGGCAATCAGCCCCAGCATTTT. This gives the protein CSVSTGSQGNQPQHF.

V is TRBV28 and J is TRBJ2-2; 10 nucleotides agree with TRBD1. This CDR3 region has 14 residues. Germline lookup yields CDR1 MDHEN and CDR2 SYDVKM. The J segment lost 5 bases and the V segment lost 6 bases, leaving 3 bases of the junction unmatched. CDR3: CASRRTGGTGELFF. DNA for the CDR3: TGTGCCAGCAGGCGGACAGGGGGTACCGGGGAGCTGTTTTTT.

The rearrangement joins TRBV9 to TRBJ2-5, with a tentative D call TRBD1 (7 bases). The ends were cut back, 0 bases at V and 4 bases at J, with 16 bases in the middle. The CDR3 covers 16 residues. Looked up from germline, CDR1 is SGDLS and CDR2 is YYNGEE. This CDR3 reads CASSVGGGGFIETQYF. The CDR3 DNA sequence: TGTGCCAGCAGCGTAGGTGGAGGGGGCTTTATAGAGACCCAGTACTTC.

The rearrangement links TRBV12-3 or TRBV12-4 to TRBJ1-1, with unresolved D. The CDR3 extends over 13 amino acids. V lost 5 bases and J 1 base, leaving 8 bases between the germline ends. The chain's CDR3 is CASSATPNTEAFF. The CDR3 coding sequence is TGTGCCAGCAGTGCAACACCGAACACTGAAGCTTTCTTT.

V usage is TRBV27 and J usage is TRBJ1-1, with D perhaps matching TRBD1 (6 bases). Looked up from germline, CDR1 is MNHEY and CDR2 is SMNVEV (reference sequence). This CDR3 comprises 14 residues. Trimming took 5 bases from V and 8 from J, leaving 18 bases between them. CDR3 in amino acids: CASSPQTGQGEAFF. The CDR3 DNA is TGTGCCAGCAGTCCCCAAACAGGGCAGGGGGAAGCTTTCTTT.

The V and J genes are TRBV7-6 and TRBJ2-7; weak D call: TRBD2 (5 bases). The CDR3 is made up of 14 amino acids. CDR1 SGHVS and CDR2 FNYEAQ come from the germline V gene. Trimming removed 0 bases from V and 1 base from J, with 7 bases in between. For the CDR3, the DNA is TGTGCCAGCAGCTTAGCAGCGGCTTCCTACGAGCAGTACTTC. Translated, it gives CASSLAAASYEQYF.

The rearrangement uses TRBV5-1 and TRBJ1-6; 7 nucleotides line up with TRBD1. CDR3 length: 14 residues. The V and J ends lost 0 bases and 10 bases, in that order; junction bases with no gene match: 4. The V gene's germline CDR1 is SGHRS and CDR2 YFSETQ. CDR3 loop: CASSLEGQRSPLHF. The CDR3 nucleotides are TGCGCCAGCAGCTTGGAGGGACAGCGCTCACCCCTCCACTTT.

The chain carries TRBV11-2 and TRBJ1-4, with D hard to call. V gave up 3 bases and J gave up 5 bases, with 13 bases separating them. The germline V gene encodes CDR1 SGHAT and CDR2 FQNNGV. CDR3 length: 15 amino acids. The CDR3 region has the DNA TGTGCCAGCAGCTTTCGGGGAGTAAGGAATGAAAAACTGTTTTTT. It encodes CASSFRGVRNEKLFF.